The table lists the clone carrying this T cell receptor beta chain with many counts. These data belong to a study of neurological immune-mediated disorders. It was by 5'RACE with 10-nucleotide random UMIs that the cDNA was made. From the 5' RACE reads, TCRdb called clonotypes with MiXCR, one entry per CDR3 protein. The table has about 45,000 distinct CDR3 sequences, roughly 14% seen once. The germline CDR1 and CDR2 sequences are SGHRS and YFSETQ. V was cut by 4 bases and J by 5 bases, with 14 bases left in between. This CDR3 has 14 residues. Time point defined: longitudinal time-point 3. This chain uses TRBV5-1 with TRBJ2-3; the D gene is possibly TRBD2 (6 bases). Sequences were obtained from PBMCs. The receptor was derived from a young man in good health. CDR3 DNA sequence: TGCGCCAGCAGCGTCCAGGACGGGGGAGATACGCAGTATTTT. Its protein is CASSVQDGGDTQYF.